One sample yielded the 20 T cell receptor beta chains listed below, sequenced in a study of T cell changes during pregnancy in multiple sclerosis. TCRdb's table, derived via immunoSEQ multiplex PCR, lists solely in-frame clones and lacks some. Counted here are approximately 15,000 clones, approximately 88% occurring once; the ten biggest clones make up roughly a sixth. The sequencing used CD8+ T cells from peripheral blood mononuclear cells, collected in the third trimester of pregnancy. The receptors originated from a female donor in good health, enrolled as a control in a pregnancy study.

The chain couples TRBV12-5 to TRBJ2-1, with D unclear. There are 15 residues in the CDR3. The V gene lost 5 bases and the J gene lost 0 bases, with 11 bases spanning the gap. Germline CDR1 and CDR2: LGHNT and FRNRAP. CDR3 DNA sequence: TGTGCTAGTGGTCATACTCCCGTCTCCTACAATGAGCAGTTCTTC. Its translation is CASGHTPVSYNEQFF.

This rearrangement joins TRBV7-9 to TRBJ2-5, with a possible D match to TRBD2 (6 bases). V was clipped by 1 base and J by 3 bases, with 18 bases between them. The CDR3 totals 17 residues. CDR1 and CDR2 (germline): SEHNR, FQNEAQ (reference sequence). CDR3 nucleotides: TGTGCCAGCAGCTTAGATGTGACTAGGACGGGAAAAGAGACCCAGTACTTC. This translates into CASSLDVTRTGKETQYF.

The chain has TRBV7-9 and TRBJ2-5; 8 bases are shared with TRBD2. The CDR3 runs 17 residues. V gave up 4 bases and J gave up 2 bases; unmatched junction bases: 12. Germline V gene data show CDR1 as SEHNR and CDR2 as FQNEAQ (reference sequence). In nucleotides, the CDR3 is TGTGCCAGCAGCTCCCCCGGGACTAGGGCCCCTCAAGAGACCCAGTACTTC. Encoded protein: CASSSPGTRAPQETQYF.

This sequence joins TRBV30 and TRBJ1-4; a weak D match, TRBD1 (6 bases). The V gene lost 8 bases and the J gene lost 4 bases, with 17 bases spanning the gap. Germline CDR1 is GTSNPN and CDR2 is SVGIG (reference sequence). There are 14 residues in the CDR3. The CDR3 sequence: CAGLRTAINEKLFF. The CDR3 nucleotides are TGTGCCGGCCTGAGGACAGCGATTAATGAAAAACTGTTTTTT.

The gene calls are TRBV11-2 and TRBJ1-3; no reliable D call. This CDR3 spans 15 amino acids. Germline-derived CDR1 and CDR2 are SGHAT and FQNNGV. V shed 1 base and J shed 2 bases, with 9 bases lying between them. CDR3 nucleotides: TGTGCCAGCAGCTTAGTCGGGGAAGCTGGAAACACCATATATTTT. Protein sequence: CASSLVGEAGNTIYF.

The chain uses TRBV5-6 and TRBJ2-7, with 8 positions matching TRBD1. The CDR3 extends over 16 amino acids. The V gene's germline CDR1 is SGHDT and CDR2 YYEEEE. V trimming: 0 bases; J trimming: 4 bases; junction bases outside the gene matches: 9. In DNA, the CDR3 is TGTGCCAGCAGCTTGGTATGGGCAGGGGGCTTATACGAGCAGTACTTC. This gives the protein CASSLVWAGGLYEQYF.

The chain has TRBV7-9 and TRBJ2-7, with a tentative D call TRBD2 (6 bases). The V end lost 4 bases, the J end lost 1 base, and 14 bases lay between the germline ends. The germline gives CDR1 SEHNR, CDR2 FQNEAQ (reference sequence). This CDR3 has 15 amino acids. CDR3 coding DNA: TGTGCCAGCAGCTGGACGGGGGAAATTTCCTACGAGCAGTACTTC. This gives the protein CASSWTGEISYEQYF. The full variable domain, in which reference TRBV7-9 and TRBJ2-7 provide the parts outside the CDR3, is DTGVSQNPRHKITKRGQNVTFRCDPISEHNRLYWYRQTLGQGPEFLTYFQNEAQLEKSRLLSDRFSAERPKGSFSTLEIQRTEQGDSAMYLCASSWTGEISYEQYFGPGTRLTVT.

The chain uses TRBV5-8 and TRBJ1-5; TRBD1 agrees at 10 bases. This CDR3 is 15 amino acids long. Losses at the gene ends were 6 bases for V and 6 bases for J; bases not matched to a gene: 9. Germline assignment: CDR1 SGHTS and CDR2 YDEGEE. The CDR3 DNA follows: TGTGCCAGCACCAAACCTGGACAGGGGGGTCAGCCCCAGCATTTT. Protein sequence: CASTKPGQGGQPQHF.

Concerning this clone: Other DNA variants within this sample encode the same CDR3. The chain joins TRBV6-5 to TRBJ2-7, with 11 bases aligning to TRBD1. The CDR3 is 15 amino acids. The germline CDR1 and CDR2 sequences are MNHEY and SVGAGI. The V segment lost 2 bases and the J segment 2 bases; nucleotides outside the gene matches: 2. DNA of the CDR3: TGTGCCAGCAGTTACGGGACAGGGGGAACCTACGAGCAGTACTTC. Translated, it gives CASSYGTGGTYEQYF.

This clone has a handful of counts. This chain joins TRBV5-5 and TRBJ2-1; 12 bases align to TRBD1. This CDR3 region has 18 residues. CDR1 is SGHKS and CDR2 is YYEKEE in the germline V gene (reference sequence). Unmatched junction bases numbered 13, after V lost 3 bases and J lost 6 bases. As DNA, the CDR3 is TGTGCCAGCAGCTGGGGATCCAGGGACAGGGGGCCTGGCAATGAGCAGTTCTTC. Amino acids: CASSWGSRDRGPGNEQFF.

The V gene is TRBV11-2, the J gene TRBJ2-1, with D perhaps matching TRBD1 (5 bases). The ends were cut back, 5 bases at V and 8 bases at J, with 10 bases in the middle. The CDR3 covers 12 residues. Germline assignment: CDR1 SGHAT and CDR2 FQNNGV. The chain's CDR3 is CASSQGVDEQFF. The CDR3 coding sequence is TGTGCCAGCAGCCAAGGGGTCGATGAGCAGTTCTTC.

This chain joins TRBV4-3 and TRBJ2-5; 8 nucleotides line up with TRBD1. The V and J ends lost 1 base and 5 bases, in that order; junction bases with no gene match: 6. This CDR3 is built from 15 residues. Germline V gene sequence: CDR1 LGHNA, CDR2 YSLEER. The CDR3 here is CASSQVPSGGETQYF. The CDR3 DNA follows: TGCGCCAGCAGCCAAGTGCCCTCAGGGGGCGAGACCCAGTACTTC.

This chain connects TRBV19 to TRBJ2-7; weak D call: TRBD1 (6 bases). This CDR3 contains 15 residues. In germline, CDR1 is LNHDA, CDR2 SQIVND (reference sequence). The V gene lost 3 bases and the J gene lost 3 bases, with 15 bases spanning the gap. Written as DNA, the CDR3 is TGTGCCAGTAGTATCGGTGGACAGTCCCTCTACGAGCAGTACTTC. This encodes CASSIGGQSLYEQYF.

CDR3 in DNA: TGTGCCAGCAGCGTCGGGGGAGGTTCGAATGAGCAGTTCTTC. This codes for CASSVGGGSNEQFF. The chain links TRBV9 to TRBJ2-1; weak D call: TRBD2 (6 bases). Trimming pared 2 bases from V and 7 bases from J, leaving 13 bases between. Germline lookup yields CDR1 SGDLS and CDR2 YYNGEE. This CDR3 is 14 amino acids long.

The V and J genes are TRBV6-6 and TRBJ2-7, with 11 nucleotides matching TRBD1. From germline, CDR1 is MNHNY and CDR2 SVGAGI (reference sequence). J gave up 4 bases and V 6 bases, and 8 bases lay outside the gene matches. This CDR3 has 15 amino acids. CDR3 nucleotide sequence: TGTGCCAGCAGCCTTCTGGGACAGGGGGGGTACGAGCAGTACTTC. Translated, it gives CASSLLGQGGYEQYF.

The chain recombines TRBV6-5 with TRBJ2-7, with 8 bases lining up with TRBD1. CDR1 and CDR2 (germline): MNHEY, SVGAGI. This CDR3 is 13 amino acids long. The trim removed 2 bases at V and 5 bases at J, leaving 2 bases unmatched. CDR3 in amino acids: CASSYATGDEQYF. For the CDR3, the DNA is TGTGCCAGCAGTTACGCGACAGGGGACGAGCAGTACTTC.

This chain links TRBV4-3 with TRBJ1-5; 7 positions agree with TRBD1. This CDR3 has 15 amino acids. The ends lost 0 bases at V and 2 bases at J; junction bases unmatched: 1. Germline CDR1 reads LGHNA; CDR2 reads YSLEER. CDR3 nucleotide sequence: TGCGCCAGCAGCCAAGAGCAGGGGGGCAATCAGCCCCAGCATTTT. It codes for CASSQEQGGNQPQHF.

The chain has TRBV25-1 and TRBJ2-1; tentatively, D is TRBD1 (6 bases). The CDR3 is 14 residues long. Germline V gene data show CDR1 as MGHDK and CDR2 as SYGVNS. The V gene lost 8 bases and the J gene lost 6 bases, with 17 bases spanning the gap. The DNA for the CDR3 is TGTGCCAGCGGGACAACGGGTTTCGTCAATGAGCAGTTCTTC. It yields the protein CASGTTGFVNEQFF.

The V and J genes are TRBV6-1 and TRBJ2-5; 12 bases are a match to TRBD1. The V segment lost 6 bases and the J segment 4 bases; nucleotides outside the gene matches: 6. Germline V CDR1 and CDR2: MNHNS, SASEGT. The CDR3 runs 15 residues. This CDR3 is CASSGGTGGSETQYF. The DNA of the CDR3 is TGTGCCAGCAGCGGTGGGACAGGGGGCTCAGAGACCCAGTACTTC.

The chain joins TRBV6-5 to TRBJ2-2; 9 bases match TRBD1. The junction had 6 bases not matched to a gene; V was cut back by 4 bases and J by 9 bases. CDR1 is MNHEY, CDR2 SVGAGI, per germline. This CDR3 comprises 14 residues. The CDR3 loop is CASSWGQGGRELFF. The CDR3, as DNA: TGTGCCAGCAGTTGGGGACAGGGCGGCAGGGAGCTGTTTTTT.